A single sample is the source of the 12 T cell receptor beta chains below, sequenced in a study of T-cell reconstitution after alpha-beta-depleted transplantation in children. Preparation of the TCRbeta library involved a method that used unique molecular identifiers. Each CDR3 protein gets one entry after TCRdb re-called the PCR reads with MiXCR. The data contain hundreds of thousands of distinct CDR3 sequences, around 15% of them singletons. Source: PBMCs, mostly from graft donor cells, taken 360 days after TCRalphabeta/CD19-depleted stem cell transplant. These receptors were collected from a boy in the first two years of life who had a stem cell transplant for Wiskott-Aldrich syndrome, so the T cells may come from the graft donor.

Only a few counts were recorded for this clonotype. In DNA form, the CDR3 reads TGTGCCAGCAGCTTAGGGTCCAGGGAGTACTTC. Its protein product is CASSLGSREYF. This rearrangement joins TRBV7-9 to TRBJ2-7; perhaps TRBD1 as D (5 bases). This CDR3 comprises 11 residues. Germline V gene sequence: CDR1 SEHNR, CDR2 FQNEAQ (reference sequence). The V gene lost 1 base and the J gene lost 11 bases, with 9 bases spanning the gap.

J is TRBJ2-2 and V is TRBV7-9; D is unclear. The CDR3 loop spans 15 amino acids. Per the germline V gene, CDR1 is SEHNR and CDR2 is FQNEAQ (reference sequence). V lost 2 bases and J 1 base, leaving 8 bases between the germline ends. CDR3 region: CASSLITVNTGELFF. The DNA for the CDR3 is TGTGCCAGCAGCTTAATCACTGTGAACACCGGGGAGCTGTTTTTT.

This clonotype was seen more than once but under ten times. V gene TRBV4-3 combines with J gene TRBJ2-1, with D maybe TRBD2 (6 bases). With 1 base removed from V and 5 bases from J, the gap between germline ends came to 9 bases. The CDR3 extends over 14 amino acids. In germline, CDR1 is LGHNA, CDR2 YSLEER. The CDR3 coding sequence is TGCGCCAGCAGCCAAGGGGGGACTGACAATGAGCAGTTCTTC. Residues: CASSQGGTDNEQFF.

Of note for this clonotype: At one boundary the junction diverges from the germline segment, which might be a read error. The chain has TRBV12-3 or TRBV12-4 and TRBJ2-2; 9 bases are a match to TRBD2. This CDR3 has 18 amino acids. The CDR3 reads CACSFRRGSGGQDGELFF. The CDR3 region has the DNA TGTGCCTGCAGTTTCCGCCGGGGGAGCGGGGGGCAGGACGGGGAGCTGTTTTTT.

V usage is TRBV6-6 and J usage is TRBJ1-1; D not certain. CDR3 size: 13 residues. V dropped 2 bases and J dropped 0 bases, with 4 bases sitting between them. The V gene's germline CDR1 is MNHNY and CDR2 SVGAGI (reference sequence). CDR3 bases: TGTGCCAGCAGTTACGACTTGAACACTGAAGCTTTCTTT. Translation gives CASSYDLNTEAFF.

This sequence joins TRBV5-1 and TRBJ2-6; D is ambiguous. CDR3 length: 15 amino acids. The germline gives CDR1 SGHRS, CDR2 YFSETQ. Trimming removed 5 bases from V and 2 bases from J, with 11 bases in between. The CDR3 bases are TGCGCCAGCAGTTCCAAGTTAGCTGGGGCCAACGTCCTGACTTTC. This codes for CASSSKLAGANVLTF.

This chain uses TRBV24-1 with TRBJ2-5; the D gene is possibly TRBD2 (5 bases). V lost 0 bases, J lost 5 bases, and 6 bases lay in between. The CDR3 runs to 13 residues. Germline V gene lookup returns CDR1 KGHDR and CDR2 SFDVKD. The CDR3 protein is CATSDLGEETQYF. The CDR3 DNA sequence: TGTGCCACCAGTGATTTGGGGGAGGAGACCCAGTACTTC.

The rearrangement uses TRBV5-1 and TRBJ1-1; tentatively, D is TRBD1 (6 bases). Per the germline V gene, CDR1 is SGHRS and CDR2 is YFSETQ. This CDR3 spans 15 amino acids. V lost 4 bases and J 0 bases, leaving 13 bases between the germline ends. The CDR3 coding sequence is TGCGCCAGCAGCCCGTTGCGGGGGCTGAACACTGAAGCTTTCTTT. Translated: CASSPLRGLNTEAFF.

This clonotype appeared a few times. The rearrangement links TRBV4-3 to TRBJ2-1; 7 bases are a match to TRBD1. CDR1 LGHNA and CDR2 YSLEER come from the germline V gene. The CDR3 is made up of 13 amino acids. V was clipped by 4 bases and J by 8 bases; unmatched bases: 5. In DNA form, the CDR3 reads TGCGCCAGCAGCCGCAACCAGGGGGATGAGCAGTTCTTC. Protein: CASSRNQGDEQFF.

A few counts support this clonotype. V is TRBV24-1 and J is TRBJ2-5, with 8 positions matching TRBD1. The J segment lost 7 bases and the V segment lost 3 bases, leaving 6 bases of the junction unmatched. Germline CDR1 KGHDR, CDR2 SFDVKD. CDR3 length equals 14 residues. Here the CDR3 DNA reads TGTGCCACCAGTGATCCGGACAGGGCGGCGACCCAGTACTTC. Encoded protein: CATSDPDRAATQYF.

In this sample, this clonotype turned up many times. This chain links TRBV9 with TRBJ2-5; TRBD2 aligns across 12 bases. This CDR3 is 18 amino acids long. After removal of 0 bases from V and 0 bases from J, the junction contained 6 bases not matched to a gene. Germline V gene sequence: CDR1 SGDLS, CDR2 YYNGEE. The CDR3 loop is CASSVGLAGVSHQETQYF. CDR3 coding DNA: TGTGCCAGCAGCGTAGGACTAGCGGGAGTTTCCCACCAAGAGACCCAGTACTTC.

This clonotype was counted at least ten times. The chain joins TRBV6-1 to TRBJ2-3; D possibly matches TRBD1 or TRBD2 (6 bases each). This CDR3 is 13 amino acids long. Germline CDR1 and CDR2: MNHNS and SASEGT. Trimming took off 5 bases at V and 1 base at J, with 7 bases between the two ends. The CDR3 sequence: CASSRGGTDTQYF. The CDR3 DNA reads TGTGCCAGCAGTAGGGGGGGCACAGATACGCAGTATTTT.